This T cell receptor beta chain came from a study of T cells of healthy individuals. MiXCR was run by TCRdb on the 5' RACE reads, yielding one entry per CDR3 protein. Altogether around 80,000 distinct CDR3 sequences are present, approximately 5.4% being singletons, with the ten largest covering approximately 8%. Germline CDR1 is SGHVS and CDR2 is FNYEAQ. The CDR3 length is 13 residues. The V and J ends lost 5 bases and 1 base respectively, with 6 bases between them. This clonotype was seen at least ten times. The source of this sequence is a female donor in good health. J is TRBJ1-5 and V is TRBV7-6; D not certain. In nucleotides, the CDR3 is TGTGCCAGCAGCCCACAGAGCAATCAGCCCCAGCATTTT. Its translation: CASSPQSNQPQHF. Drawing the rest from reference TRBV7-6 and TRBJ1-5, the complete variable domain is GAGVSQSPRYKVTKRGQDVALRCDPISGHVSLYWYRQALGQGPEFLTYFNYEAQQDKSGLPNDRFSAERPEGSISTLTIQRTEQRDSAMYRCASSPQSNQPQHFGDGTRLSIL.